This T cell receptor (beta chain) originates from a study of neurological immune-mediated disorders (dated by TCRdb to the late 2010s). In terms of the full investigation: Among the approximately 35 multiple sclerosis patients, relapsing-remitting MS accounted for some 30 and secondary progressive MS accounted for 3. Peripheral blood TCR-beta repertoires from patients with HTLV-I-associated myelopathy (HAM/TSP), patients with multiple sclerosis, and healthy controls were compared in the study using UMI-based sequencing. Alongside PBMC samples, the set of some 98 TCR-beta libraries contained longitudinal samples, technical triplicates, and paired CD4+ and CD8+ T-cell subsets that had been sorted. The cohort comprised roughly 70 subjects: approximately 15 HAM/TSP patients, approximately 34 multiple sclerosis patients and 20 or so healthy controls.

Unsorted PBMC libraries were generated from 2 million PBMCs stored in RNAlater at -80 °C until RNA extraction. Multiple sclerosis patients were enrolled in a US clinical protocol evaluating disease progression by magnetic resonance imaging. Peripheral blood was subjected to Ficoll-Hypaque density gradient centrifugation to isolate PBMCs, which were then cryopreserved in liquid nitrogen. Study-wide findings and limitations: TCR clonal expansion was greatest in HAM/TSP patients and smallest in MS patients, who ranked below even healthy controls. No identical CDR3 amino acid sequences were shared among expanded clones across subjects, suggesting private TCR-beta repertoires in all groups. The MS cluster showed no association with clinical or MRI features, and the authors stated that larger cohorts are needed. In a phylogenetic analysis, the repertoires of 18 out of 34 MS patients fell into a single cluster of related CDR3 sequences, pointing to a possible signature at the repertoire level.

This clonotype has ten or more counts. There is no known antigen for this receptor. Sequence at one end of the junction differs from germline and may be a read error. To synthesize cDNA, template-switch 5'RACE was performed with a primer carrying a 10-nucleotide random unique molecular identifier so that each TCR transcript was tagged. Every sequencing run covered 15-18 subjects and yielded more than 160 million TCR-beta sequences. The RNeasy kit was used to extract total RNA. TCR-beta VDJ regions were amplified with primers for the TCR constant region and the 5'RACE anchor, using the KAPA Real-time Library Amplification kit. Sample indexes and Illumina adaptors were added in a first PCR, after which library yield was increased in a second PCR. The roughly 650 bp TCR product was size-selected on a 2% E-gel SizeSelection system after Ampure bead purification. Library quality was checked on a Bioanalyzer, concentration was measured with Qubit, and libraries were quantified with the Kapa Library Quantification kit before pooling. Libraries were sequenced paired-end 2 x 150 bp on an Illumina HiSeq 2500. To increase sequence diversity, about 25-31% phiX was spiked into each library pool. In the original analysis: Quality-filtered reads were processed with the UMI-based MiGEC pipeline, and over 75% of raw TCR sequences were removed by the MiGEC pipeline during error correction. VDJ genes were aligned to IMGT germline references, and each clonotype was defined by a unique CDR3 amino acid sequence together with V-J genes. Clonal expansion, Shannon diversity and CDR3 relatedness (CalcPairwiseDistances, ClusterSamples) were evaluated with VDJtools, and phylogenetic trees were built with CLCbio workbench. Expanded clones were defined as having at least 8 unique UMIs, based on coefficient-of-variation modelling across technical triplicates. TCRdb's own reprocessing of the public reads used fastp at Q25 and MiXCR and kept productive beta chains. Every CDR3 protein is listed once, alongside the most common genes and DNA of its rows. TCRdb assigned the V and J calls; the authors' analysis was not used. Counted in this sample were tens of thousands of distinct CDR3 sequences; around 2.6% of them appeared once. The top ten hold about 1.1% of the sample.

The germline V gene supplies CDR1 KGHDR and CDR2 SFDVKD. The CDR3 covers 14 residues, taking in both the cysteine and the phenylalanine. Just CDR3 DNA is preserved here, 42 bases in frame from base 1. This TCR was sampled from a woman between 25 and 40 years old with multiple sclerosis. Recombination linked TRBV24-1 to TRBJ2-7; the D gene could be TRBD1 or TRBD2, each one agreeing over 6 bases. Sequencing was performed on PBMCs. The CDR3 amino acid sequence is: CATSDGGPLSPRCF. DNA sequence: TGTGCCACCAGTGATGGGGGGCCCCTATCCCCTCGCTGCTTC.